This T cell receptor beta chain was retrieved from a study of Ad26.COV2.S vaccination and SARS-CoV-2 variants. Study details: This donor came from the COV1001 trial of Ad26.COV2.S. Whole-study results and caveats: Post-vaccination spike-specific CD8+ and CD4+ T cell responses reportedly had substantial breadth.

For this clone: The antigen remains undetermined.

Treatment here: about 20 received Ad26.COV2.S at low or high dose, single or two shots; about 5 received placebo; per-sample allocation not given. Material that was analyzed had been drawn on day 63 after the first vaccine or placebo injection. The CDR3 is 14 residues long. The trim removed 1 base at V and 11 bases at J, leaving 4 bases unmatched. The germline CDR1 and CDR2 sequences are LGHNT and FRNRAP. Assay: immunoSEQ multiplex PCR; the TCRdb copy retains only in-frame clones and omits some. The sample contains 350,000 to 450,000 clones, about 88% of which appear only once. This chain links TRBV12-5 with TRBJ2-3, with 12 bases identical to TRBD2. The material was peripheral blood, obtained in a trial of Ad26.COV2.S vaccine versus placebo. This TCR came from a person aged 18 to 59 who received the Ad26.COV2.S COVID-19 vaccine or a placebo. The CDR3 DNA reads TGTGCTAGTGGTTTGGGGACTAGCGGGATTGGGCAGTATTTT. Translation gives CASGLGTSGIGQYF.